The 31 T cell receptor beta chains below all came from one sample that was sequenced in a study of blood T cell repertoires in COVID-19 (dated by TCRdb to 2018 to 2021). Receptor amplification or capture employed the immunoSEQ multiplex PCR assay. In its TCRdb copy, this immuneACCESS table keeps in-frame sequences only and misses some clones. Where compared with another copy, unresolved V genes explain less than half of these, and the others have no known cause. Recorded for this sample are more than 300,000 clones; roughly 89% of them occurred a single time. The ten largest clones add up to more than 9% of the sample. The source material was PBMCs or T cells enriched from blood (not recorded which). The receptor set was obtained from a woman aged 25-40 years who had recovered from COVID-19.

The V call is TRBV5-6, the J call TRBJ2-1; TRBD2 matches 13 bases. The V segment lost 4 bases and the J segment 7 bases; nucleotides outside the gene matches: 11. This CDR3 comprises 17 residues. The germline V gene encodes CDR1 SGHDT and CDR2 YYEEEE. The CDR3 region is CASSAGLAGYWGNEQFF. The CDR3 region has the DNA TGTGCCAGCAGCGCGGGACTAGCGGGATATTGGGGAAATGAGCAGTTCTTC.

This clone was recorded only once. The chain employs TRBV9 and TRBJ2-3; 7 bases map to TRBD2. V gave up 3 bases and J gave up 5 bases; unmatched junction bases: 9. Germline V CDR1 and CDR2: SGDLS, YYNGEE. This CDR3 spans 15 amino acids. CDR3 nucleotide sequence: TGTGCCAGCAGCGCCTCTAGCGGCCCGGGAGATACGCAGTATTTT. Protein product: CASSASSGPGDTQYF.

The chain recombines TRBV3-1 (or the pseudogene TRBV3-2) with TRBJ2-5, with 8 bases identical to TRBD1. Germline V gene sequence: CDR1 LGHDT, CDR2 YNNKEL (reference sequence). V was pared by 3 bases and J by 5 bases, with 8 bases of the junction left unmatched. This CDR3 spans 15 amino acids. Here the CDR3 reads CASSHGQGGGETQYF. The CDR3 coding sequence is TGTGCCAGCAGCCATGGACAGGGAGGAGGGGAGACCCAGTACTTC.

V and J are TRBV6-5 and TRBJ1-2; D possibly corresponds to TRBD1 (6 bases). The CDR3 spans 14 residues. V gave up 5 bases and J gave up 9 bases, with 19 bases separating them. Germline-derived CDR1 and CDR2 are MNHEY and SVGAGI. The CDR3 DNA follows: TGTGCCAGCAGTCCCACAGGGTCTCGAGTGCGCTACACCTTC. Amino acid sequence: CASSPTGSRVRYTF.

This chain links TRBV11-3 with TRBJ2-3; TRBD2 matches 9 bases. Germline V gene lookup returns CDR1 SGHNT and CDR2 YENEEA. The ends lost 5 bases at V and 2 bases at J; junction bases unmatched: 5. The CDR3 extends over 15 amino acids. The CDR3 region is CASSQAGGTTDTQYF. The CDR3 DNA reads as TGTGCCAGCAGCCAAGCGGGAGGAACCACAGATACGCAGTATTTT.

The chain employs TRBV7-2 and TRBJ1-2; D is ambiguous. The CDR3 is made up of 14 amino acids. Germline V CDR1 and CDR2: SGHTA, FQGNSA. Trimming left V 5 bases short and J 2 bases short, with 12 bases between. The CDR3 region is CASSPSTSNYGYTF. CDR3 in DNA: TGTGCCAGCAGCCCCAGTACATCAAACTATGGCTACACCTTC.

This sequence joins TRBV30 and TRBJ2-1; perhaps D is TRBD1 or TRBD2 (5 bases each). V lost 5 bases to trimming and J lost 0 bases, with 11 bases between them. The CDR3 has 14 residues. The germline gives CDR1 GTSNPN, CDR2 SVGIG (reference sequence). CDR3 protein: CAWGRQSSYNEQFF. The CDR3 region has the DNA TGTGCCTGGGGGAGACAGAGCTCCTACAATGAGCAGTTCTTC.

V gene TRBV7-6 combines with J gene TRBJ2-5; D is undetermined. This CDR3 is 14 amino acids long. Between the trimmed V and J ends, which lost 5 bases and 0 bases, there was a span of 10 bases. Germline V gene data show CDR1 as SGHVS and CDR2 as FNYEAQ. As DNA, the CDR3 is TGTGCCAGCAGCCAGCGAGCGAACCAAGAGACCCAGTACTTC. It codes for CASSQRANQETQYF.

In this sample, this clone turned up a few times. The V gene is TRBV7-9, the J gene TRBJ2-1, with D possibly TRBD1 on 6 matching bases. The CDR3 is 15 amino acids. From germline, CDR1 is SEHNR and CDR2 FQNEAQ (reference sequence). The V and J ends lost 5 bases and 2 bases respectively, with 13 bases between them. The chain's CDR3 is CASSQQGIAYNEQFF. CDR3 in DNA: TGTGCCAGCAGCCAACAGGGTATTGCCTACAATGAGCAGTTCTTC. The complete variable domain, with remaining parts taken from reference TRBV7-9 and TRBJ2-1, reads DTGVSQNPRHKITKRGQNVTFRCDPISEHNRLYWYRQTLGQGPEFLTYFQNEAQLEKSRLLSDRFSAERPKGSFSTLEIQRTEQGDSAMYLCASSQQGIAYNEQFFGPGTRLTVL.

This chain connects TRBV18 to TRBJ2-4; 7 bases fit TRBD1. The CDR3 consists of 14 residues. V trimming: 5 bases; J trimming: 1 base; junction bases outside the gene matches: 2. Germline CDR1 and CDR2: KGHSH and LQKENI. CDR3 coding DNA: TGTGCCAGCTCATCGGACAGGGCCAAAAACATTCAGTACTTC. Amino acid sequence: CASSSDRAKNIQYF. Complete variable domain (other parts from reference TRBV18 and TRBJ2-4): NAGVMQNPRHLVRRRGQEARLRCSPMKGHSHVYWYRQLPEEGLKFMVYLQKENIIDESGMPKERFSAEFPKEGPSILRIQQVVRGDSAAYFCASSSDRAKNIQYFGAGTRLSVL.

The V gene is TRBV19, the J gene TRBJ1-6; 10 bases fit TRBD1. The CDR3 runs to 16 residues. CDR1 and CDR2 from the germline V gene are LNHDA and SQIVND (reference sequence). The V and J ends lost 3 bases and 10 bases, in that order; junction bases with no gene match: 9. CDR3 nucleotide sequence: TGTGCCAGTAGTATTCCGACAGGGGGCTCGGGGTCACCCCTCCACTTT. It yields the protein CASSIPTGGSGSPLHF.

Here the CDR3 reads CASSFTRDRAETQYF. The DNA of the CDR3 is TGTGCCAGCAGTTTCACCCGGGACAGGGCAGAGACCCAGTACTTC. This chain connects TRBV6-5 to TRBJ2-5; the match to TRBD1 covers 9 bases. The CDR3 covers 15 residues. Trimming at V came to 4 bases and at J to 4 bases, leaving 7 bases not matched to a gene. Germline V CDR1 and CDR2: MNHEY, SVGAGI.

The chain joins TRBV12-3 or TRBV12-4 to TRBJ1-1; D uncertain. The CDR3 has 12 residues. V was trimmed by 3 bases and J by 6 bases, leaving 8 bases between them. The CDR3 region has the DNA TGTGCCAGCAGTTTGTTGAGTCCTGAAGCTTTCTTT. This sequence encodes CASSLLSPEAFF.

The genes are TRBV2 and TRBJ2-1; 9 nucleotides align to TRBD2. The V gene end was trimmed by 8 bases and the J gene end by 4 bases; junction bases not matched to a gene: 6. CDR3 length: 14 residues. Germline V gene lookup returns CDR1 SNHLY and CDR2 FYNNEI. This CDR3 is CASWSGRTYNEQFF. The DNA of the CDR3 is TGTGCCAGCTGGAGCGGGAGGACGTACAATGAGCAGTTCTTC.

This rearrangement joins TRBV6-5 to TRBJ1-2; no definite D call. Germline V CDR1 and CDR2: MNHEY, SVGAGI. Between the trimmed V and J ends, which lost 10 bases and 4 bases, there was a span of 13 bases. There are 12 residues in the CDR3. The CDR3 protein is CATAIAVYGYTF. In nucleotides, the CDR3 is TGTGCCACAGCTATTGCGGTCTATGGCTACACCTTC.

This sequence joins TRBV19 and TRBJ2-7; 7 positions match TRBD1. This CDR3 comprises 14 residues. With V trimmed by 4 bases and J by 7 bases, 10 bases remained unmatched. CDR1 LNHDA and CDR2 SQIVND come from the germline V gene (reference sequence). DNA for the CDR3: TGTGCCAGTAGTAGGGACAGCCCGGCTTTGGAGCAGTACTTC. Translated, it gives CASSRDSPALEQYF.

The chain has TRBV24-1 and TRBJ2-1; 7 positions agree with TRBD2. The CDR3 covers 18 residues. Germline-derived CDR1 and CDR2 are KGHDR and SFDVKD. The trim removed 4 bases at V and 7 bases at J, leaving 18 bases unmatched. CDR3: CATSDPLIGLADSNEQFF. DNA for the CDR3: TGTGCCACCAGTGACCCTCTCATAGGTCTAGCGGACTCGAATGAGCAGTTCTTC.

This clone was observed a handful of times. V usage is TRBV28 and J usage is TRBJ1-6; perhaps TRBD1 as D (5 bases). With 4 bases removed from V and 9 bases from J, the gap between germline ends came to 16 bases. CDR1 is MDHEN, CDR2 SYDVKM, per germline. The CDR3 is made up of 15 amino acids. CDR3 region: CASSSRPLRGSPLHF. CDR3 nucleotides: TGTGCCAGCAGTTCTCGACCCTTAAGGGGTTCACCCCTCCACTTT.

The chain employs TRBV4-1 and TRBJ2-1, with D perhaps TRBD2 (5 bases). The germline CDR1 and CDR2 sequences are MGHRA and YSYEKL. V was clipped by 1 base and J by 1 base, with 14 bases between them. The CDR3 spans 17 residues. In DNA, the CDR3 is TGCGCCAGCAGCCAAGGGGTGGCGGGCCTATCCTACAATGAGCAGTTCTTC. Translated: CASSQGVAGLSYNEQFF.

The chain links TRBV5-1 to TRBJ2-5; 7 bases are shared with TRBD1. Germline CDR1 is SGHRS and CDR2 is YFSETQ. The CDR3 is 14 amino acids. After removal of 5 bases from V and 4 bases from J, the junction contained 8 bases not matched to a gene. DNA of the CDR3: TGCGCCAGCAGTCCGGGACAGCCAGGAGAGACCCAGTACTTC. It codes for CASSPGQPGETQYF.

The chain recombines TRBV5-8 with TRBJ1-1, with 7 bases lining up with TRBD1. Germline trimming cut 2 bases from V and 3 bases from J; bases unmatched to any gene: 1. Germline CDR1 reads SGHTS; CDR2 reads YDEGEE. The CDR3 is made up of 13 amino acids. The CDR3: CASSFGTDTEAFF. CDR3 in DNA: TGTGCCAGCAGCTTCGGGACAGACACTGAAGCTTTCTTT.

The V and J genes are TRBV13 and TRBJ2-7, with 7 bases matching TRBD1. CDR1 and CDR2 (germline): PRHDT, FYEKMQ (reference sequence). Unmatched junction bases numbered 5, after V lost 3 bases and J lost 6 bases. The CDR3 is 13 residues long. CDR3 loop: CASSLGQSPEQYF. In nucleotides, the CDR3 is TGTGCCAGCAGCTTGGGACAGTCCCCCGAGCAGTACTTC.

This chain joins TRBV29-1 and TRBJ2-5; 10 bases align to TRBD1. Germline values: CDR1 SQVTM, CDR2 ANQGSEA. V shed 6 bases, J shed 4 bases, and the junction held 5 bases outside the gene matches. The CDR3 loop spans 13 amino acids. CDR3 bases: TGCAGCGTCGGGACAGGGGTGGGAGAGACCCAGTACTTC. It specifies CSVGTGVGETQYF.

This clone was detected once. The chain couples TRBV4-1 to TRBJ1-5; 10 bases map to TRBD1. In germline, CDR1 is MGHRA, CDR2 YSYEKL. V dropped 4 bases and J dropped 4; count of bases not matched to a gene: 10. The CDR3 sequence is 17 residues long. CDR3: CASSPDRGRAANQPQHF. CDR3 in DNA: TGCGCCAGCAGCCCAGACAGGGGGCGAGCTGCGAATCAGCCCCAGCATTTT.

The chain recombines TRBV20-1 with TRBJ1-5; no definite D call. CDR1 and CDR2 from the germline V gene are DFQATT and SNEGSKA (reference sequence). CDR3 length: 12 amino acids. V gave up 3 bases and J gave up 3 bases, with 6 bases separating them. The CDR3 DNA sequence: TGCAGTGCTAGTAAGCCCAATCAGCCCCAGCATTTT. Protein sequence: CSASKPNQPQHF.

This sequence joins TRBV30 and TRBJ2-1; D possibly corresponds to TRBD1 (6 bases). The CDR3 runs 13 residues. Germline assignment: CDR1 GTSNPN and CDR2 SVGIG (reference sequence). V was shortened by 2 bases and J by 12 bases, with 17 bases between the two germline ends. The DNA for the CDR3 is TGTGCCTGGAGTTTCGAACAGGGTGGGCGGCAGTTCTTC. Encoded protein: CAWSFEQGGRQFF.

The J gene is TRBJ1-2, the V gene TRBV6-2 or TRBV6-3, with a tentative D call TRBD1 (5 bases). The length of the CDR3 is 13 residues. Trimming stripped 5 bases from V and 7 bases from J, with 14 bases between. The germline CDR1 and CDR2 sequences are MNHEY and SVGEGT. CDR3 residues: CASSTGVVGGYTF. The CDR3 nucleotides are TGTGCCAGCAGTACGGGGGTCGTCGGTGGCTACACCTTC.

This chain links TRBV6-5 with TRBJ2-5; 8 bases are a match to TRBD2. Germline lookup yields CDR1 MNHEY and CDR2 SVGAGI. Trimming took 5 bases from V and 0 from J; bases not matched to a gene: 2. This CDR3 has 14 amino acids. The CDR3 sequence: CASSIAGNQETQYF. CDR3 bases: TGTGCCAGCAGTATAGCGGGGAACCAAGAGACCCAGTACTTC.

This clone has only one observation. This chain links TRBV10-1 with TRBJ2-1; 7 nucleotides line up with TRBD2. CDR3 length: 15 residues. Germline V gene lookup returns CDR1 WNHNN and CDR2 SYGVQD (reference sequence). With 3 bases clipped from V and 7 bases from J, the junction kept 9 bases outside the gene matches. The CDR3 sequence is CASSDWGPGGNEQFF. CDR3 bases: TGCGCCAGCAGTGATTGGGGTCCCGGGGGGAATGAGCAGTTCTTC.

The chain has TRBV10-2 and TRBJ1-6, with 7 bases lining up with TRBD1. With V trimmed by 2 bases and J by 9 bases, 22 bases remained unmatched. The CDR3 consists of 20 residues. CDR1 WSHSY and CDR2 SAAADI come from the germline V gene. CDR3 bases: TGCGCCAGCAGTGAGCCGAGATTTCATGGCCAGGGGGGATTTCTTTCACCCCTCCACTTT. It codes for CASSEPRFHGQGGFLSPLHF.

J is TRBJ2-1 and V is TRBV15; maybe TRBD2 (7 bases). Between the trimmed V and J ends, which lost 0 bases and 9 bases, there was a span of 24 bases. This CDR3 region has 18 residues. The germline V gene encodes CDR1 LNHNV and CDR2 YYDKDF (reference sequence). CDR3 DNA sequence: TGTGCCACCAGCAGAGAAATCTCTTTAAGCGGGACATCACCTGAGCAGTTCTTC. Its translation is CATSREISLSGTSPEQFF.